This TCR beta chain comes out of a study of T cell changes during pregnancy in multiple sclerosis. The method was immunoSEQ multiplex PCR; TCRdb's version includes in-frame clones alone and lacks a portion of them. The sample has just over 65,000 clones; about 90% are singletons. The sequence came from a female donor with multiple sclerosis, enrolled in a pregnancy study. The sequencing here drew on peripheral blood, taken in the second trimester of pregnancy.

CDR3 in amino acids: CASSLIQVGGYTF. As DNA, the CDR3 is TGTGCCAGCAGCTTAATACAGGTCGGGGGCTACACCTTC. The V call is TRBV7-9, the J call TRBJ1-2; perhaps TRBD1 as D (5 bases). The V gene's germline CDR1 is SEHNR and CDR2 FQNEAQ (reference sequence). V lost 2 bases to trimming and J lost 8 bases, with 12 bases between them. The CDR3 consists of 13 residues.